The clone carrying this T cell receptor beta chain showed up just a few times. Its specificity is unknown. Thyroid ultrasound and orbital computed tomography, with clinical symptoms and serum thyroxine and TRAb, informed diagnoses. These data come from a study of T cells in Graves' hyperthyroidism and ophthalmopathy. Study-wide results and caveats: Ophthalmopathy and stable hyperthyroidism were told apart by a 13 V-J model. Blood also showed most of the thyroid clonotypes that were expanded above 0.001.

Using RNA transcripts as the source, TCR beta CDR3 regions were amplified. The TCR CDR3 was amplified in a first-round RT-PCR using the HTBI primer set. TCRdb itself ran the multiplex PCR reads through MiXCR, one entry per CDR3 protein. The sample has 700,000 or so distinct CDR3 sequences, approximately 16% seen once. The sequence was obtained from a man aged 18-30 years with Graves' hyperthyroidism. The sequencing input was blood.

CDR3 loop: CSARDAGYGFNNEQFF. The CDR3 region has the DNA TGCAGTGCTAGAGATGCGGGCTACGGGTTCAACAATGAGCAGTTCTTC. The chain is built from TRBV20-1 and TRBJ2-1; TRBD2 might be the D (5 bases). Germline V gene lookup returns CDR1 DFQATT and CDR2 SNEGSKA (reference sequence). V lost 0 bases and J 5 bases, leaving 17 bases between the germline ends. The CDR3 is 16 residues long.